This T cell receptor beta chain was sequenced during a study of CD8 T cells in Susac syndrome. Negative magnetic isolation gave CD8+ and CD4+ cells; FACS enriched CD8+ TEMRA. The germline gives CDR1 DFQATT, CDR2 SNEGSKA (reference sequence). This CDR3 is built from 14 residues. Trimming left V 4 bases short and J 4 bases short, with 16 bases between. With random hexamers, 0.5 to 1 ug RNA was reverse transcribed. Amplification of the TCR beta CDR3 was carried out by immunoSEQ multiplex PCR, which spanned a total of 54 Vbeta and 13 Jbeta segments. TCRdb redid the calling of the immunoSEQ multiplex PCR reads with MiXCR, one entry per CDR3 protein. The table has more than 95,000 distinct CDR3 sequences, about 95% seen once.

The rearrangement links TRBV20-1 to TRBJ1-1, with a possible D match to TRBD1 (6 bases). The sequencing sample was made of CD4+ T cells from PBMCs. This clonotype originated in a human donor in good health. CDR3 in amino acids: CSAIRGGAGTEAFF. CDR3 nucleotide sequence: TGCAGTGCTATCCGAGGGGGGGCGGGCACTGAAGCTTTCTTT.